This T cell receptor beta chain was obtained from a study of CD8 T cells in Susac syndrome. A quantity of about 0.45 to 1 ug RNA underwent reverse transcription using random hexamers. Using its own MiXCR run on the immunoSEQ multiplex PCR reads, TCRdb lists one record per CDR3 protein. The sample lists over 150,000 distinct CDR3 sequences; 90% to 95% were seen once. Trimming took 4 bases from V and 4 from J; bases not matched to a gene: 2. In germline, CDR1 is SQVTM, CDR2 ANQGSEA. There are 12 residues in the CDR3. The receptor comes from a human donor with multiple sclerosis. Material for sequencing was CD4+ T cells from PBMCs. This chain uses TRBV29-1 with TRBJ2-7; 9 bases match TRBD1. The CDR3 nucleotides are TGCAGCGTTGCCGACAGGGGGTACGAGCAGTACTTC. As protein: CSVADRGYEQYF.